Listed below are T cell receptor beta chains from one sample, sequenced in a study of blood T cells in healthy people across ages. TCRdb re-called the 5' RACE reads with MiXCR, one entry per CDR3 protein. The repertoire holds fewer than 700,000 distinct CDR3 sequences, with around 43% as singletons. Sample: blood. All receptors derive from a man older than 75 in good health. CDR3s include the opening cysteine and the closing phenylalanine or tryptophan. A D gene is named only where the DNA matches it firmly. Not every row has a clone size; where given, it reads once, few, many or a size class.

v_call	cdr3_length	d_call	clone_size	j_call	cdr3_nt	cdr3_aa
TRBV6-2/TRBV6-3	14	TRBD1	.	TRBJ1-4	TGTGCCAGCAGTGCCGGACAGGGAAGTGAAAAACTGTTTTTT	CASSAGQGSEKLFF
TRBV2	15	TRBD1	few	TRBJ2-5	TGTGCCAGCAGTGAACACAGGGGGAACGGGGAGACCCAGTACTTC	CASSEHRGNGETQYF
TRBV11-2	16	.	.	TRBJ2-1	TGTGCCAGCAGCTTAAATTTCGACCCCCCCTACAATGAGCAGTTCTTC	CASSLNFDPPYNEQFF
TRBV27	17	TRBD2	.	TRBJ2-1	TGTGCCAGCAGCCCGGGACTAGCGGGGGGGCCTGGCAATGAGCAGTTCTTC	CASSPGLAGGPGNEQFF
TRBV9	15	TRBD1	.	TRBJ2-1	TGTGCCAGCAGTTTTGGACAGGGGGTCTACAATGAGCAGTTCTTC	CASSFGQGVYNEQFF
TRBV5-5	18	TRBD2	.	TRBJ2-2	TGTGCCAGCAGCTTGATTTCGCTAGCGGGGCCGAACACCGGGGAGCTGTTTTTT	CASSLISLAGPNTGELFF
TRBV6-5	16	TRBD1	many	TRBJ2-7	TGTGCCAGCATTCCGAAAAGAGGGACAGGGTCCTACGAGCAGTACTTC	CASIPKRGTGSYEQYF
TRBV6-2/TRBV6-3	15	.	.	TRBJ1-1	TGTGCCAGCAGTAGGACAGCGAAAGGTTCACCTGAAGCTTTCTTT	CASSRTAKGSPEAFF
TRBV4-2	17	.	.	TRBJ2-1	TGTGCCAGCAGCCAAGGCACCACATCGGGGACCTACAATGAGCAGTTCTTC	CASSQGTTSGTYNEQFF
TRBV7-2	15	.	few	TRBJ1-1	TGTGCCAGCAGCAGCACCCTGGGCAGGACTACTGAAGCTTTCTTT	CASSSTLGRTTEAFF
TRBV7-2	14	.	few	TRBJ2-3	TGTGCCAGCAGCCAACCACCCACTTTGGATACGCAGTATTTT	CASSQPPTLDTQYF
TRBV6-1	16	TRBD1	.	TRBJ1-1	TGTGCCAGCACTTCGGGGGGGGACAGCATGAACACTGAAGCTTTCTTT	CASTSGGDSMNTEAFF
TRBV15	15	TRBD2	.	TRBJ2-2	TGTGCCACTTCTAGCGGGGGGACGAACACCGGGGAGCTGTTTTTT	CATSSGGTNTGELFF
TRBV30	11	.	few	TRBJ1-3	TGTGCCTGGAGTTCCGTAAACACCATATATTTT	CAWSSVNTIYF
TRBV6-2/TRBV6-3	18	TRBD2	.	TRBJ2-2	TGTGCCAGCGGGGGACTAGCGGGAGAAACACCGAACACCGGGGAGCTGTTTTTT	CASGGLAGETPNTGELFF
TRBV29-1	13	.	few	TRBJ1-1	TGCAGCGTTGAACAGGGACTGAACACTGAAGCTTTCTTT	CSVEQGLNTEAFF
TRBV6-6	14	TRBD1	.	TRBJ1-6	TGTGCCAGTTACTCGGGACAGCATAATTCACCCCTCCACTTT	CASYSGQHNSPLHF
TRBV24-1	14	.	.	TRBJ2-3	TGTGCCACCAGTGGGGAGGACCCCACAGATACGCAGTATTTT	CATSGEDPTDTQYF
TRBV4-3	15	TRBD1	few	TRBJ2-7	TGCGCCAGCAGCCGGACAGGAAGGAGCTCCTACGAGCAGTACTTC	CASSRTGRSSYEQYF
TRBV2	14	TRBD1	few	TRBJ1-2	TGTGCCAGCAGGGGGGACAGGACGAGGCCTGGCTACACCTTC	CASRGDRTRPGYTF
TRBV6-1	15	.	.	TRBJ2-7	TGTGCCAGCCTTTCCATGGGCATCTTTTCCTACGAGCAGTACTTC	CASLSMGIFSYEQYF
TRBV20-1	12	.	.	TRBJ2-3	TGCATTGCTAGAGATCCGGGCACCGAGTCGTATTTT	CIARDPGTESYF
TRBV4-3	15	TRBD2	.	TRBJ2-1	TGCGCCAGCAGCTACACACTAGCGGGACCCTATGAGCAGTTCTTC	CASSYTLAGPYEQFF
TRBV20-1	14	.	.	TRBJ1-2	TGCAGTGCTAGAAGGCCCCGAGACATCGATGGCTACACCTTC	CSARRPRDIDGYTF
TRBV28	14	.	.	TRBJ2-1	TGTGCCAGCAGCTCCCCGACATTTTCGGCCAGGCAGTTCTTC	CASSSPTFSARQFF
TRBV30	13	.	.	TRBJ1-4	TGTGCCTGGAAGGGGGCAACTAATGAAAAACTGTTTTTT	CAWKGATNEKLFF
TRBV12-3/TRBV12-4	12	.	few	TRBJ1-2	TGTGCCAGCAGTTTATGGGGGCATGGCTACACCTTC	CASSLWGHGYTF
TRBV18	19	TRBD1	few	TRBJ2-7	TGTGCCAGCTCACCCCTGAAAGGACAGGGGGCAACTAGCCCCTACGAGCAGTACTTC	CASSPLKGQGATSPYEQYF
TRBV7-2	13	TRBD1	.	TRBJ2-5	TGTGCCAGCAGCATCAACAGGGGTGAGACCCAGTACTTC	CASSINRGETQYF
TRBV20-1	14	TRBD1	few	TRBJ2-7	TGCAGTGCGCTTACAGGGGAGCGGTCCTACGAGCAGTACTTC	CSALTGERSYEQYF
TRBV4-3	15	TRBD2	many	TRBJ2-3	TGCGCCAGCAGCCACGAGGGACTAGAGTTTGATACGCAGTATTTT	CASSHEGLEFDTQYF
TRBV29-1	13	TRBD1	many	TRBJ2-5	TGCAGCGTTAGGTACAGGGGCTGGGAGACCCAGTACTTC	CSVRYRGWETQYF
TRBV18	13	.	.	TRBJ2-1	TGTGCCAGCTCACCACGACAGGACAATGAGCAGTTCTTC	CASSPRQDNEQFF
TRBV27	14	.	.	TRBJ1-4	TGTGCCAGCAGGTTAGCGTCTAGGAATGAAAAACTGTTTTTT	CASRLASRNEKLFF
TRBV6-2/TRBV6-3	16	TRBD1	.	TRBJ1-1	TGTGCCAGCAGTTACTCGTGGACAGGGAGTATCACTGAAGCTTTCTTT	CASSYSWTGSITEAFF
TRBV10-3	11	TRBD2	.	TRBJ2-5	TGTGCCATTGGACTAGCTGGTGAGCAGTACTTC	CAIGLAGEQYF
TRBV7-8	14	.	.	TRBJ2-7	TGTGCCAGCAGCTTAGTAGTATCTCCTACCGAGCAGTACTTC	CASSLVVSPTEQYF
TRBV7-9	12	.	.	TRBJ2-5	TGTGCCAGCAGGCAGATGCAAGAGACCCAGTACTTC	CASRQMQETQYF
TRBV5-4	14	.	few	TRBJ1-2	TGTGCCAGCAGCTTGGGGAGGGATAACTATGGCTACACCTTC	CASSLGRDNYGYTF
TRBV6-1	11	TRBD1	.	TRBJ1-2	TGTGCCAGCATGGGGACAGGAAGCTACACCTTC	CASMGTGSYTF
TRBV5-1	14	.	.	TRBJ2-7	TGCGCCAGCAGCTTGGTGGAGGGGGCGGGGGAGCAGTACTTC	CASSLVEGAGEQYF
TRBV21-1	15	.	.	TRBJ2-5	TGTGCCAGCAGCAAAGCATTGAAGGGGTTTAATGAGCAGTACTTC	CASSKALKGFNEQYF
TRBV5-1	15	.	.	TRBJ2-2	TGCGCCAGCAGCTTGGAGGGTAGAAGCACCGGGGAGCTGTTTTTT	CASSLEGRSTGELFF
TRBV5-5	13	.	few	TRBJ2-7	TGTGCCAGCACTATGATGGGAATCTACGAGCAGTACTTC	CASTMMGIYEQYF
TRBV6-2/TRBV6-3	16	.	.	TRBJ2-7	TGTGCCAGCAGTTACTTTACGGGACCGGGGAACTTAGAGCAGTACTTC	CASSYFTGPGNLEQYF
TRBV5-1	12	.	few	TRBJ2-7	TGCGCCAGCAGCACCATGCAGGACGAGCAGTACTTC	CASSTMQDEQYF
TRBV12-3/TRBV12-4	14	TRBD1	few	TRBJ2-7	TGTGCCAGCAAATTCGGGACAGGGTTTCACGAGCAGTACTTC	CASKFGTGFHEQYF
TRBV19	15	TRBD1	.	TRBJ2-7	TGTGCCAGTAGTATTCGGGACAGCGCTTCCTACGAGCAGTACTTC	CASSIRDSASYEQYF
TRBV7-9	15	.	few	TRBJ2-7	TGTGCCAGCAGCTTAAATTCTCTAAACTCCTACGAGCAGTACTTC	CASSLNSLNSYEQYF
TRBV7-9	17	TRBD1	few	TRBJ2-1	TGTGCCAGCAGCTCATCCCGGGGACAGGCTTTAGGTAATGAGCAGTTCTTC	CASSSSRGQALGNEQFF
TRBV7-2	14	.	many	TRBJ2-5	TGTGCCAGCAGCCTGGGCGGGTACCAAGAGACCCAGTACTTC	CASSLGGYQETQYF
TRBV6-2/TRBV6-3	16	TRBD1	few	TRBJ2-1	TGTGCCAGCAGCCACCTTGTGGACAGGGGGCATGGTGAGCAGTTCTTC	CASSHLVDRGHGEQFF
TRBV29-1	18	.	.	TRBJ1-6	TGCAGCGTCAAGCTTCCCGGACCGACTCTCCTGGGGAATTCACCCCTCCACTTT	CSVKLPGPTLLGNSPLHF